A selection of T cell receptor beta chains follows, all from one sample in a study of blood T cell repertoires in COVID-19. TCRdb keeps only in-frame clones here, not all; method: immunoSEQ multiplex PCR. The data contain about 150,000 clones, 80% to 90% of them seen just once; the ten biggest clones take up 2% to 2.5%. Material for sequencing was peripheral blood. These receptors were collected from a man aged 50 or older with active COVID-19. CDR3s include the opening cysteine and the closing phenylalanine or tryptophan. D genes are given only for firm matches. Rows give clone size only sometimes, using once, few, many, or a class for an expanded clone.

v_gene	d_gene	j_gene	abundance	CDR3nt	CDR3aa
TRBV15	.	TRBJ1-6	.	TGTGCCACCAGCAGAGGCGGCTGGAGCGGTTCACCCCTCCACTTT	CATSRGGWSGSPLHF
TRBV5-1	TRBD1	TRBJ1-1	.	TGCGCCAGCAGCACCGGACAGGGAAGAGACACTGAAGCTTTCTTT	CASSTGQGRDTEAFF
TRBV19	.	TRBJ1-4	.	TGTGCCAGTAGTACAAGCGGTAGTGGGAAGGGAGGTGAAAAACTGTTTTTT	CASSTSGSGKGGEKLFF
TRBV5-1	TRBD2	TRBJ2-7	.	TGCGCCAGCAGCTCCGGGACTATCTACGAGCAGTACTTC	CASSSGTIYEQYF
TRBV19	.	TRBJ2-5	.	TGTGCCAGTAGTACAACCGGGGCCGGGGGAGAGACCCAGTACTTC	CASSTTGAGGETQYF
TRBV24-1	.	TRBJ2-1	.	TGTGCCACCAGTGACCCGTCCCTCAATGAGCAGTTCTTC	CATSDPSLNEQFF
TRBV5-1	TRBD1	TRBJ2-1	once	TGCGCCAGCAGCTTCAGACCCTTGACAGGGAAAAGCTCCTACAATGAGCAGTTCTTC	CASSFRPLTGKSSYNEQFF
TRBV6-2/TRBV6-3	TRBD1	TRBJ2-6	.	TGTGCCAGCAGTTGGCGGATTGGACAGGGAGGTACTGGGGCCAACGTCCTGACTTTC	CASSWRIGQGGTGANVLTF
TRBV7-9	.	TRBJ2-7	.	TGTGCCAGCAGCCGGGACTGGCTGAACTCCTACGAGCAGTACTTC	CASSRDWLNSYEQYF
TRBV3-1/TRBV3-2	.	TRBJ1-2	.	TGTGCCAGCAGCCAAGAAAACAGGGACTATGGCTACACCTTC	CASSQENRDYGYTF
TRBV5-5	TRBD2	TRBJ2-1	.	TGTGCCAGCAGCTTGGATTTGCGGGGGGGCCAGGGTCGGCAGTTCTTC	CASSLDLRGGQGRQFF
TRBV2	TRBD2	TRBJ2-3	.	TGTGCCAACTTACGGACTAGCGGGGGATCCACAGATACGCAGTATTTT	CANLRTSGGSTDTQYF
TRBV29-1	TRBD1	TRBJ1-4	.	TGCAGCGTCGGGACCCCGGGACAGCTCCAAGGGGAAAAACTGTTTTTT	CSVGTPGQLQGEKLFF
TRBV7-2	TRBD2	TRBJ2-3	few	TGTGCCAGCAGCTCTAGCGGGGGGGCCTTAGATACGCAGTATTTT	CASSSSGGALDTQYF
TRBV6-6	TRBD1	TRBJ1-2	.	TGTGCCAGCAGTCGAACGACAGGGGGCGTTAACTATGGCTACACCTTC	CASSRTTGGVNYGYTF
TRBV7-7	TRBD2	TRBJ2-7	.	TGTGCCAGCAGCCCCCTGAGCGGGGGGGTTGGAGAGCAGTACTTC	CASSPLSGGVGEQYF
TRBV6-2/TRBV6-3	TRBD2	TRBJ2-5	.	TGTGCCAGCAGTCACGGGGGGTCCGGGACCCAGTACTTC	CASSHGGSGTQYF
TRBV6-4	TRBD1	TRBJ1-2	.	TGTGCCAGCAGGGGGGACAGCCTACCAGGCTACACCTTC	CASRGDSLPGYTF
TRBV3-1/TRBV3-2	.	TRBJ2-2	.	TGTGCCAGCAGAAAAGAAGGCCCCTCAGGGTCCGGGGAGCTGTTTTTT	CASRKEGPSGSGELFF
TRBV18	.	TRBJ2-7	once	TGTGCCAGCTCTCGCGCGGTGGGCTACGAGCAGTACTTC	CASSRAVGYEQYF
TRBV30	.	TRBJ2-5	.	TGTGCCTGGAGTGTTCAGGGTGGCGAGACCCAGTACTTC	CAWSVQGGETQYF
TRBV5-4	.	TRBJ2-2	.	TGTGCCAGCAGCCCAGCGGGACAGGTGCCCACCGGGGAGCTGTTTTTT	CASSPAGQVPTGELFF
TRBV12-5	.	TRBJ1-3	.	TGTGCTAGTGGCCCGCAGCGGCAGATCTCTGGAAACACCATATATTTT	CASGPQRQISGNTIYF
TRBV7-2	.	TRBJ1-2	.	TGTGCCAGCAGCTCCCGTCCGAACTATGGCTACACCTTC	CASSSRPNYGYTF
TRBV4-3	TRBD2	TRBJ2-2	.	TGCGCCAGCAGCCAAGATACTAGCGGGGCCACCGGGGAGCTGTTTTTT	CASSQDTSGATGELFF
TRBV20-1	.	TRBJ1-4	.	TGCAGTGCTAGTAAATATCGGACAGCTGTTAATGAAAAACTGTTTTTT	CSASKYRTAVNEKLFF
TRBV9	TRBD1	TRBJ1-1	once	TGTGCCAGCAGCGTAGCTATGGAGCAGGGGGCAATCAACACTGAAGCTTTCTTT	CASSVAMEQGAINTEAFF
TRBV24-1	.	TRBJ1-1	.	TGTGCCACCAGAACCAGGGGCCGCACTGAAGCTTTCTTT	CATRTRGRTEAFF
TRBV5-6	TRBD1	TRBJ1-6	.	TGTGCCAGCAGCTTGACCGGGACAGGGTATTCACCCCTCCACTTT	CASSLTGTGYSPLHF
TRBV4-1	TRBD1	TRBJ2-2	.	TGCGCCAGCAGCCATGTTACAGGGGGCACCGGGGAGCTGTTTTTT	CASSHVTGGTGELFF
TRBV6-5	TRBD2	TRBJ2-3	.	TGTGCCAGCCTACTAGCGGGGGCAGATACGCAGTATTTT	CASLLAGADTQYF
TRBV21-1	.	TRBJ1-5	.	TGTGCCAGCGAGAGCACAGGGCATAATCAGCCCCAGCATTTT	CASESTGHNQPQHF
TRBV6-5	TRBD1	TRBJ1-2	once	TGTGCCAGCAGTTACTCTTCCGGGACAGGGTCTAAAACCTTC	CASSYSSGTGSKTF
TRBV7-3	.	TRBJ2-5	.	TGTGCCAGCAGCCAGTGGGGGCAGGGCCAAGAGACCCAGTACTTC	CASSQWGQGQETQYF
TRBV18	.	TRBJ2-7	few	TGTGCCAGCTCACCACCGGCGGGTTCCGAGCAGTACTTC	CASSPPAGSEQYF
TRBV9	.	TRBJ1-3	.	TGTGCCAGCAGCCCCAGAGGATACTCTGGAAACACCATATATTTT	CASSPRGYSGNTIYF
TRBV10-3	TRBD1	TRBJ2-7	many	TGTGCCATCAGTGGTACTCAGGGGGAAGGCGAGCAGTACTTC	CAISGTQGEGEQYF
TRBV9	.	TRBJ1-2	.	TGTGCCAGCAGCTTTCGACAGACCGGTAACTATGGCTACACCTTC	CASSFRQTGNYGYTF
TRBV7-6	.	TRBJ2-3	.	TGTGCCAGCAGCTCGGTCCGCACAGATACGCAGTATTTT	CASSSVRTDTQYF
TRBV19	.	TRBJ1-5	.	TGTGCCAGTAGTTACAGGGTGGATCAGCCCCAGCATTTT	CASSYRVDQPQHF
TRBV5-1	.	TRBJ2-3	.	TGCGCCAGCAGCCTCAGAGCGACGGGAAGTAGCACAGATACGCAGTATTTT	CASSLRATGSSTDTQYF
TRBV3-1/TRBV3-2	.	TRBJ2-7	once	TGTGCCAGCAGCCAAGCGGGATCCTACGAGCAGTACTTC	CASSQAGSYEQYF
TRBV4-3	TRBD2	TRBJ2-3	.	TGCGCCAGCAGCCAAGATCTGACGGGGGGGCCTGATACGCAGTATTTT	CASSQDLTGGPDTQYF
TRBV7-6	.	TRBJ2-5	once	TGTGCCAGCAGCCAACAAGAGACCCAGTACTTC	CASSQQETQYF
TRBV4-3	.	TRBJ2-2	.	TGCGCCAGCAGCCAAGATCCCCTCCCCGACAGGACCGGGGAGCTGTTTTTT	CASSQDPLPDRTGELFF
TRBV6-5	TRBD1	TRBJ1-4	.	TGTGCCAGCAGTTACGGACAGGGCGTTGAAAAACTGTTTTTT	CASSYGQGVEKLFF